This T cell receptor beta chain was recorded in a study of CXCR3-negative and CXCR3-positive naive CD8 T cells. Study observations and caveats: Naive subsets showed comparable surface CD5, and TCR interaction strength was also inferred from TRB CDR3 physicochemistry. Greater hydrophobicity was found in TRB CDR3s of CXCR3-positive naive cells than of CXCR3-negative naive cells. Comparably high diversity marked both naive subsets, whereas memory CD8+ cells had much lower diversity.

Sorts that each held 270,000 or so cells were run in triplicate for every CD8+ T cell subset. CD45RO-CCR7+CD27+CD95- marked naive CD8+ T cells. Of note for this clonotype: As yet, its antigen is unknown.

It was by 5' RACE with UMI labels that the TRB cDNA libraries were prepared. TCRdb re-called the 5' RACE reads and shows each CDR3 protein once, DNA omitted. The specimen's table records tens of thousands of distinct CDR3 sequences. The sample taken for sequencing was naive CXCR3+ CD8+ T cells from blood. The subset: CD45RO-CCR7+CD27+CD95- naive CD8+ T cells expressing CXCR3 (TNR3+). This sequence was found in a human donor in good health. Some clones in this sample may be carry-over from other donors' samples.

The CDR3 sequence: CASSQRSGELFF. The chain is built from TRBV27 and TRBJ2-2. The CDR3 has 12 residues. CDR1 and CDR2 (germline): MNHEY, SMNVEV (reference sequence).